The text below deals with one T cell receptor beta chain. Its specificity is not known. All the people who gave samples were healthy bone marrow donors. The PCR was carried out with 60 Vbeta primers and 13 Jbeta primers. The protocol was immunoSEQ multiplex PCR, while the TCRdb copy is restricted to in-frame clones and leaves out a portion. The sample shows about 160,000 clones, about four fifths of them seen only once. This specimen comes from a study of cytomegalovirus exposure and HLA in healthy donors. Whole-study results and caveats: Altogether, more than 150 TCR beta chains were recorded as cytomegalovirus-associated. A previous analysis found most TCR beta V segments productive roughly 90% or roughly 30% of the time.

The CDR3 runs 12 residues. Germline loops: CDR1 MDHEN, CDR2 SYDVKM. V was trimmed by 5 bases and J by 4 bases, leaving 8 bases between them. The V and J genes are TRBV28 and TRBJ1-2; D is undetermined. Source material: PBMCs. The receptor's source is a young woman in good health and CMV-seronegative. The CDR3 reads CASSPPGYGYTF. The CDR3 nucleotides are TGTGCCAGCAGTCCTCCCGGCTATGGCTACACCTTC.